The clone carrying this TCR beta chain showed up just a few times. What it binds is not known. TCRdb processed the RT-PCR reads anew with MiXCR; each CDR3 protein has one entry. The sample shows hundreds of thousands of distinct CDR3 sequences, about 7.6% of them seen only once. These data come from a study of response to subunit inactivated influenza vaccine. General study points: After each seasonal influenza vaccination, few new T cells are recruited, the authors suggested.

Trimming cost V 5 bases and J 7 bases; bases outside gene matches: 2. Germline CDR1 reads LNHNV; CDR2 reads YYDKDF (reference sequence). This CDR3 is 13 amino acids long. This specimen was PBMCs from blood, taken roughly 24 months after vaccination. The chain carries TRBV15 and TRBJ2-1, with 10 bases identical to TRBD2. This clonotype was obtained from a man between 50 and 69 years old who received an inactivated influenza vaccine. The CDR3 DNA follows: TGTGCCACCAGCGAGGGACTAGCGAATGAGCAGTTCTTC. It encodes CATSEGLANEQFF.